This is a list of T cell receptor beta chains from one sample in a study of blood T cell repertoires in COVID-19. TCRdb's table, derived via immunoSEQ multiplex PCR, lists solely in-frame clones and lacks some. Of about 260,000 clones listed, around 87% are singletons. Sequencing was performed on peripheral blood. These receptors were collected from a woman aged 45-65 years with acute or convalescent COVID-19. The CDR3 runs from the conserved cysteine through the conserved F or W. A D gene is named only where the DNA matches it firmly. Not all rows give a size; the values are once, few, many and, for expanded clones, a class.

d_call	clone_size	v_call	j_call	cdr3_nt	cdr3_aa
NA	NA	TRBV7-6	TRBJ1-1	TGTGCCAGCAGCTTTGGGGGCGTAAGTGAAGCTTTCTTT	CASSFGGVSEAFF
NA	once	TRBV14	TRBJ1-2	TGTGCCAGCAGCCAAGTTCCCCGGTTTGGCTACACCTTC	CASSQVPRFGYTF
NA	once	TRBV24-1	TRBJ2-3	TGTGCCACCAGTGATTTTTTAGCAAGCGGTAGCACAGATACGCAGTATTTT	CATSDFLASGSTDTQYF
NA	NA	TRBV19	TRBJ2-2	TGTGCCAGTATAGTTTCCCCGAACACCGGGGAGCTGTTTTTT	CASIVSPNTGELFF
NA	once	TRBV30	TRBJ2-3	TGTGCCTGGAGTCTGGGCTCAGATACGCAGTATTTT	CAWSLGSDTQYF
TRBD1	NA	TRBV28	TRBJ1-4	TGTGCCAGCAGATCTACAGGGGGCGGGGAAAAACTGTTTTTT	CASRSTGGGEKLFF
TRBD1	NA	TRBV15	TRBJ2-7	TGTGCCACCAGCAGAGGACAGGGCTCCTACGAGCAGTACTTC	CATSRGQGSYEQYF
TRBD2	NA	TRBV5-1	TRBJ2-7	TGCGCCAGCAGCTTGGTCGGGACTAGCTACGAGCAGTACTTC	CASSLVGTSYEQYF
TRBD2	NA	TRBV6-2/TRBV6-3	TRBJ2-1	TGTGCCAGCAGTTCACCGGGGGGTGCCTACAATGAGCAGTTCTTC	CASSSPGGAYNEQFF
TRBD2	few	TRBV5-4	TRBJ2-5	TGTGCCAGCAGCTTGGGGCTAGCGGCTAACTCGGAGACCCAGTACTTC	CASSLGLAANSETQYF
TRBD2	NA	TRBV19	TRBJ2-3	TGTGCCAGTAGTCCCCGGACTAGCGGGAGGCCTAGCACAGATACGCAGTATTTT	CASSPRTSGRPSTDTQYF
NA	NA	TRBV2	TRBJ1-2	TGTGCCAGCAGTGAACAGGGAATAGGAAATGGCTACACCTTC	CASSEQGIGNGYTF
NA	NA	TRBV9	TRBJ2-7	TGTGCCAGCAGCGCTTCTCCTCTCTACGAGCAGTACTTC	CASSASPLYEQYF
NA	NA	TRBV2	TRBJ1-2	TGTGCCAGCAGTGAAGTGCAGGGCAACTATGGCTACACCTTC	CASSEVQGNYGYTF
TRBD1	NA	TRBV7-3	TRBJ2-6	TGTGCCAGCAGCCAACTGACAGGGGGCGCAGCTGGGGCCAACGTCCTGACTTTC	CASSQLTGGAAGANVLTF
NA	NA	TRBV5-1	TRBJ1-2	TGCGCCAGCAGCTCTCAGAGGGGGTATGGCTACACCTTC	CASSSQRGYGYTF
NA	NA	TRBV19	TRBJ2-1	TGTGCCAGTAGTATAGACCCCGACAATGAGCAGTTCTTC	CASSIDPDNEQFF
NA	NA	TRBV4-3	TRBJ2-1	TGCGCCAGCAGCCAAGGTCCCAGCGGAGCCTACAATGAGCAGTTCTTC	CASSQGPSGAYNEQFF
TRBD1	NA	TRBV7-2	TRBJ1-2	TGTGCCAGCAGCTTAGACGGGGACAGGACCATTAACTATGGCTACACCTTC	CASSLDGDRTINYGYTF
NA	NA	TRBV6-2/TRBV6-3	TRBJ1-1	TGTGCCAGCAGTTACCCTTTGAACACTGAAGCTTTCTTT	CASSYPLNTEAFF
TRBD2	NA	TRBV25-1	TRBJ2-2	TGTGCCAGCAGCCGGACTAGCGGGACATATGGCGGGGAGCTGTTTTTT	CASSRTSGTYGGELFF
TRBD2	once	TRBV30	TRBJ2-3	TGTGCCTGGAGTGTAGCGGGAGACACAGATACGCAGTATTTT	CAWSVAGDTDTQYF
TRBD2	NA	TRBV5-1	TRBJ2-3	TGCGCCAGCAGCTTGCAGCTAGCGGCAGATACGCAGTATTTT	CASSLQLAADTQYF
TRBD1	NA	TRBV6-2/TRBV6-3	TRBJ2-3	TGTGCCAGCAGCGACAGGGGCACAGATACGCAGTATTTT	CASSDRGTDTQYF
TRBD1	NA	TRBV28	TRBJ1-5	TGTGCCAGCAGCCTACAGGGGGCTCAAGAATGGCAGCCCCAGCATTTT	CASSLQGAQEWQPQHF
NA	NA	TRBV7-2	TRBJ1-5	TGTGCCAGCAGCCCGTCAGGCCCAAGTCAGCCCCAGCATTTT	CASSPSGPSQPQHF